This T cell receptor (beta chain) was sequenced for a study of blood T cell repertoires in COVID-19 (dated by TCRdb to about 2020). The study in broad terms: Collaborator samples came from the United States, Italy and Spain and covered acute and convalescent phases of COVID-19. The dataset comprised deeply sampled blood TCRbeta repertoires from subjects exposed to, actively infected with, or recovered from COVID-19. The samples were drawn from the first 160 participants of the ongoing ImmuneRACE study and from some 1,300 subjects provided by 6 global collaborators. The repertoires were made available in a free public database intended to serve as a resource for research on the immune response to SARS-CoV-2. HLA class I and class II types, where available, came from metadata supplied by the sample provider rather than from assay-based typing. The material from the prospective study consisted of cDNA or gDNA derived from T cells, B-cell-depleted T cells, or PBMCs. Nearly every sample came with metadata listing a de-identified subject ID, COVID-19 status, age in years and sex.

Details on this clone: Its antigen target is currently unknown. Base qualities are not recorded, but no much larger clone differs from it by a single base.

The collaborating institutions used their own protocols to collect whole blood in K2EDTA tubes. For TCRbeta analysis, collaborator samples were shipped as frozen whole blood, as isolated PBMCs, or as DNA extracted from either sample type. Overall study outcomes, separate from this receptor: The quantity of clinical and demographic metadata differed by source and by participant and was supplied without curation.

TCRbeta CDR3 regions were amplified from genomic DNA using the immunoSEQ Assay, a bias-controlled multiplex PCR. The authors processed their data as follows. Nucleated cell counts per sample were estimated from amplification of reference gene primers within the assay. Sequence reads were collapsed and filtered to measure the absolute abundance of every unique TCRbeta CDR3 rearrangement. For each sample, productive Simpson clonality was calculated as the square root of Simpson's diversity index over productive rearrangements. What TCRdb holds here is the immuneACCESS table cut down to in-frame rearrangements. Part of the clones is not present; checked against another copy, under half of the missing clones reflect an unresolved V gene, and the others are unexplained. The V and J calls and clone size were taken over from that table, and D and trimming were inferred from the DNA. This sample gives about 190,000 clones in total; 80% to 85% of them show up just once. The ten largest clones represent around 20% of the sample.

The sequencing sample was made of peripheral blood. The sequence came from a human donor in a cohort sampled during active COVID-19.

The sequence in DNA is TGTGCCAGCAGTGCCGGGGTGAACAATCAGCCCCAGCATTTT. It translates to CASSAGVNNQPQHF. Rearrangement joined TRBV2 to TRBJ1-5; no D gene call is confident. The junction carries 10 bases between V and J, which are trimmed by 4 bases and 3 bases respectively. Reading the germline V gene gives CDR1 SNHLY and CDR2 FYNNEI. Inclusive of the bounding cysteine and phenylalanine, the CDR3 is 14 residues long. The entry retains the CDR3 DNA only, 42 bases that are in frame from base 1.